Below, one T cell receptor (beta chain) is given with its context. Its antigen is unidentified. The data were produced by immunoSEQ multiplex PCR, yet TCRdb's version contains in-frame clones alone and is incomplete. Found here are over 400,000 clones, more than 65% of them singletons; the top ten hold about 13%. The data stem from a study of shared clonotypes between healthy human individuals. Study at large: The donor group consisted of a couple of women and three men, aged 18 to 49.

Germline V CDR1 and CDR2: MDHEN, SYDVKM. The CDR3 is made up of 12 amino acids. Trimming removed 4 bases at V and 5 bases at J, with 8 bases between. General study findings and limits: It was expected that sequencing depth would affect clonotype sharing among donors.

Donors, healthy HIV-negative adults, lacked recent acute infections or vaccinations. The sequence was collected from a woman aged 40 to 55 in good health. Some clones in this sample may be carry-over from other donors' samples. The genes are TRBV28 and TRBJ1-1; possible D gene TRBD1, 5 bases. What was sequenced was PBMCs. The chain's CDR3 is CASSWGGTEAFF. The DNA for the CDR3 is TGTGCCAGCAGTTGGGGGGGGACTGAAGCTTTCTTT.